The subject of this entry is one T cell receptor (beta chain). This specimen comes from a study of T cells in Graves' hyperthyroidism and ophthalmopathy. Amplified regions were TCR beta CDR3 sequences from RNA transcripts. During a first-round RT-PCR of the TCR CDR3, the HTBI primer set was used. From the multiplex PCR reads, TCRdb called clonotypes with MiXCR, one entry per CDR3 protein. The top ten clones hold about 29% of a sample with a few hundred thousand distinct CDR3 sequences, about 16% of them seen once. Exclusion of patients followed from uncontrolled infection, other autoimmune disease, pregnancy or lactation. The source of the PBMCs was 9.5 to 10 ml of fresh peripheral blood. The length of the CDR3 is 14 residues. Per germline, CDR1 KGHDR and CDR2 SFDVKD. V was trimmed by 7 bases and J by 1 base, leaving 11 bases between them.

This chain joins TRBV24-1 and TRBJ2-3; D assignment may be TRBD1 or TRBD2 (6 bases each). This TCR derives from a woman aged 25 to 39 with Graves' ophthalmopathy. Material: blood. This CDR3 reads CATREGGGTDTQYF. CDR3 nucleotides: TGTGCCACCAGGGAGGGGGGCGGCACAGATACGCAGTATTTT.